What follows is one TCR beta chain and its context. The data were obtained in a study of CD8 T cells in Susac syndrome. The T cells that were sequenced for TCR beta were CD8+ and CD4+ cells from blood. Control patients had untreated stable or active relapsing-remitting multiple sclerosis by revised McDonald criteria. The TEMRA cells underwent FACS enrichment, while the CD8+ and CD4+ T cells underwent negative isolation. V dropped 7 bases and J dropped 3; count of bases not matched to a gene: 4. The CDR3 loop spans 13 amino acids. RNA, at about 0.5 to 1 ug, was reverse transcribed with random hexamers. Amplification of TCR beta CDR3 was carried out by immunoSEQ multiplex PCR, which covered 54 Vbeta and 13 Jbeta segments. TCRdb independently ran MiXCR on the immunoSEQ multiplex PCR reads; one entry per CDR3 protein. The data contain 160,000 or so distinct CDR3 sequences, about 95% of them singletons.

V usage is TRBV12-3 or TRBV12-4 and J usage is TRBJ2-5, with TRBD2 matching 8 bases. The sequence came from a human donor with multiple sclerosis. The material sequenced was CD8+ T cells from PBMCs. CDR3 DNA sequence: TGTGCCAGCATCCGTAGCGGGGAAGAGACCCAGTACTTC. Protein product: CASIRSGEETQYF.